A single sample is the source of the 5 T cell receptor beta chains below, sequenced in a study of blood T cell repertoires in COVID-19. Libraries were prepared by immunoSEQ multiplex PCR; TCRdb keeps only in-frame clonotypes and omits some of them. The data show 55,000 to 90,000 clones, 70% to 90% seen once. Material: peripheral blood. The receptors shown here come from a human donor in a cohort sampled during active COVID-19.

This clone came up once. V is TRBV7-3 and J is TRBJ2-3; D remains ambiguous. V lost 0 bases and J 4 bases, leaving 11 bases between the germline ends. The CDR3 contains 15 residues. Germline-derived CDR1 and CDR2 are SGHTA and FQGTGA. CDR3 coding DNA: TGTGCCAGCAGCTTAACGGCTAGTTTAGCAGATACGCAGTATTTT. It codes for CASSLTASLADTQYF.

The CDR3 region is CASSEISYNEQFF. The CDR3 DNA reads TGCGCCAGCAGTGAAATCAGCTACAATGAGCAGTTCTTC. The chain couples TRBV10-1 to TRBJ2-1; D unresolved. CDR1 is WNHNN, CDR2 SYGVQD, per germline (reference sequence). This CDR3 is built from 13 residues. Trimming stripped 3 bases from V and 3 bases from J, with 6 bases between.

The V gene is TRBV3-1 (or the pseudogene TRBV3-2), the J gene TRBJ2-5; 9 nucleotides agree with TRBD2. Germline assignment: CDR1 LGHDT and CDR2 YNNKEL (reference sequence). Germline trimming cut 3 bases from V and 5 bases from J; bases unmatched to any gene: 7. This CDR3 has 15 residues. The chain's CDR3 is CASSHASGIDETQYF. CDR3 DNA sequence: TGTGCCAGCAGCCATGCTAGCGGGATAGATGAGACCCAGTACTTC.

The chain recombines TRBV6-2 or TRBV6-3 with TRBJ2-1; 8 nucleotides line up with TRBD2. This CDR3 contains 20 residues. In germline, CDR1 is MNHEY, CDR2 SVGEGT. The V and J ends lost 0 bases and 0 bases, in that order; junction bases with no gene match: 13. CDR3 nucleotide sequence: TGTGCCAGCAGTTACTCACGATTCGAGTGGGCGGGAGGCTCCTACAATGAGCAGTTCTTC. As protein: CASSYSRFEWAGGSYNEQFF.

The chain joins TRBV5-8 to TRBJ2-7; 9 bases map to TRBD1. This CDR3 is built from 15 residues. Losses at the gene ends were 4 bases for V and 2 bases for J; bases not matched to a gene: 7. CDR1 is SGHTS and CDR2 is YDEGEE in the germline V gene. CDR3 in DNA: TGTGCCAGCAGCAGGGACAGGGATGCCACCTACGAGCAGTACGTC. As protein: CASSRDRDATYEQYV.